This T cell receptor (beta chain) was sequenced in a study of Graves' ophthalmopathy and Graves' hyperthyroidism. This clonotype was found many times. RNA transcripts were the source from which TCR beta CDR3 regions were amplified. An initial RT-PCR round employing HTBI primers preceded a second-round multiplex PCR. Via MiXCR, TCRdb re-called the multiplex PCR reads, giving one row per CDR3 protein. The sample holds about 480,000 distinct CDR3 sequences, approximately 15% seen once. The CDR3 is 13 amino acids. CDR1 and CDR2 from the germline V gene are SGHRS and YFSETQ. The ends were cut back, 3 bases at V and 4 bases at J, with 10 bases in the middle.

Sequenced sample: blood. This clonotype was obtained from a woman in her twenties or thirties with Graves' ophthalmopathy. The rearrangement joins TRBV5-1 to TRBJ1-2; D unclear. CDR3 residues: CASSSPAAYGYTF. CDR3 nucleotides: TGCGCCAGCAGCTCTCCCGCAGCCTATGGCTACACCTTC.